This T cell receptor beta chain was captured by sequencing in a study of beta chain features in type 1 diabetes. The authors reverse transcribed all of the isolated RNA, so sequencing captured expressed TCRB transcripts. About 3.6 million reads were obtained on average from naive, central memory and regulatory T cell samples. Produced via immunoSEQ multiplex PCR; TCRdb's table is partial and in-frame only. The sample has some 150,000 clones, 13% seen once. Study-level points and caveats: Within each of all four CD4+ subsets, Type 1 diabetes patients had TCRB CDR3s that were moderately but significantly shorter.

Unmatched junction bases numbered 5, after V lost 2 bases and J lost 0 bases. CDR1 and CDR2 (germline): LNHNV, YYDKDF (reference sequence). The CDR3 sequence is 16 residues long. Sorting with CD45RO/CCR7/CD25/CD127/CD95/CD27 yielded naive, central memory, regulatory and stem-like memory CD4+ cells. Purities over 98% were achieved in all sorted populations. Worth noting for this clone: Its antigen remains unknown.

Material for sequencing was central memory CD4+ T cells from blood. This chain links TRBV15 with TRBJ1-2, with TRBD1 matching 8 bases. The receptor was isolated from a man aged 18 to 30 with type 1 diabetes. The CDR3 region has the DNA TGTGCCACCAGCAGATCAGGCAGGGGGCCTAACTATGGCTACACCTTC. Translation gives CATSRSGRGPNYGYTF.